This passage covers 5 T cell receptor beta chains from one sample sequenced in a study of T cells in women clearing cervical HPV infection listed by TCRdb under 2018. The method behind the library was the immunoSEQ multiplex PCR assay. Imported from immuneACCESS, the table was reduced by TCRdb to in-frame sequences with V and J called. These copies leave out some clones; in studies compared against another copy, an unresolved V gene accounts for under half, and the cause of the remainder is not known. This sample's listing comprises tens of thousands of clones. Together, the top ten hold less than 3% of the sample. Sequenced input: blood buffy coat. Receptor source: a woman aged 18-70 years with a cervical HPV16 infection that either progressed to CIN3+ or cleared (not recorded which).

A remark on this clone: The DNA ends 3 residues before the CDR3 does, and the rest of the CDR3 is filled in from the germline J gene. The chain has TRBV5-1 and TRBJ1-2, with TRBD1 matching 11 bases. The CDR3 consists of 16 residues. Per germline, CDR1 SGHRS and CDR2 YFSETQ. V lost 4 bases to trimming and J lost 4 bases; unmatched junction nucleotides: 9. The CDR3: CASSLNHGTGGYGYTF. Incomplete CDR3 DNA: TGCGCCAGCAGCCTAAACCACGGGACAGGGGGCTATGGC.

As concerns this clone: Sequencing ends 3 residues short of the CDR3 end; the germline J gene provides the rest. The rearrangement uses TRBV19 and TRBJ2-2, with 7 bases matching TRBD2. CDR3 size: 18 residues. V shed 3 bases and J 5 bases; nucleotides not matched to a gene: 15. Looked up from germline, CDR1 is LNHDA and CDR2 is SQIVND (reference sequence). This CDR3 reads CASSIPPYRTRVTGELFF. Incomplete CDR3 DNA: TGTGCCAGTAGTATCCCGCCTTACCGGACTAGGGTGACCGGGGAG. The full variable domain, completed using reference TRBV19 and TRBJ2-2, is DGGITQSPKYLFRKEGQNVTLSCEQNLNHDAMYWYRQDPGQGLRLIYYSQIVNDFQKGDIAEGYSVSREKKESFPLTVTSAQKNPTAFYLCASSIPPYRTRVTGELFFGEGSRLTVL.

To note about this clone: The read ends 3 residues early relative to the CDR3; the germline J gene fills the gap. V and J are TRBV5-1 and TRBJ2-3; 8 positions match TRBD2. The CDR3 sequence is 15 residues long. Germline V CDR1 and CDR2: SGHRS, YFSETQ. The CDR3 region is CASSQAGAIQETQYF. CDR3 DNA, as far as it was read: TGCGCCAGCAGCCAAGCGGGAGCCATACAAGAGACG.

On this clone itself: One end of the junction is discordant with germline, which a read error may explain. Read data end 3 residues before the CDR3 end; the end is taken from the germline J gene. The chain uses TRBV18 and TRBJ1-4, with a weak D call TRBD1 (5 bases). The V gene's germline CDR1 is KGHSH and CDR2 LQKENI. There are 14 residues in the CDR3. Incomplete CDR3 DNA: TGTGCCCGCTCACCAGCCGAGGGGCTGGAAAAA. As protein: CARSPAEGLEK. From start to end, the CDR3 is CARSPAEGLEKLFF.

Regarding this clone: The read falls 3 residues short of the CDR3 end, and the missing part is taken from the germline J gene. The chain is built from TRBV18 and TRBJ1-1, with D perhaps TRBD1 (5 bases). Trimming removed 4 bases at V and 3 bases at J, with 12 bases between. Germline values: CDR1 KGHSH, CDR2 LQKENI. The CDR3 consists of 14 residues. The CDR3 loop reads CASSRGGTDTEAFF. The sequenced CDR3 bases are TGTGCCAGCTCACGGGGGGGAACCGACACTGAA.